These 7 T cell receptor beta chains came from one sample sequenced in a study of T cells in Graves' hyperthyroidism and ophthalmopathy. Regions amplified from RNA transcripts were the TCR beta CDR3 regions. HTBI primers were employed in a first-round RT-PCR of the TCR CDR3. One entry per CDR3 protein, called by TCRdb with MiXCR from the multiplex PCR reads. The data show 400,000 to 600,000 distinct CDR3 sequences, less than 25% seen once. Sequencing was carried out using blood. All receptors derive from a man in his late teens or twenties with Graves' hyperthyroidism.

In this sample, this clonotype turned up a few times. CDR3 DNA: TGCAGCGTTCCCGGGGGGGGCTATGGCTACACCTTC. This sequence encodes CSVPGGGYGYTF. The chain uses TRBV29-1 and TRBJ1-2; the D gene is possibly TRBD1 (5 bases). With 5 bases removed from V and 4 bases from J, the gap between germline ends came to 11 bases. This CDR3 is 12 amino acids long. Germline-derived CDR1 and CDR2 are SQVTM and ANQGSEA.

This clonotype was counted at least ten times. The chain uses TRBV5-5 and TRBJ1-2; D is unresolved. Germline assignment: CDR1 SGHKS and CDR2 YYEKEE (reference sequence). Trimming pared 4 bases from V and 8 bases from J, leaving 9 bases between. The CDR3 is 11 residues long. The CDR3 sequence: CASSLPGGYTF. Here the CDR3 DNA reads TGTGCCAGCAGCCTCCCAGGAGGCTACACCTTC.

This chain uses TRBV5-5 with TRBJ1-1; D is ambiguous. In germline, CDR1 is SGHKS, CDR2 YYEKEE (reference sequence). The CDR3 length is 16 residues. The germline V and J ends were trimmed by 1 base and 5 bases, with 18 bases remaining between them. The CDR3 DNA sequence: TGTGCCAGCAGCTTGCATGCGTCTCGAGCGGGGACTGAAGCTTTCTTT. It codes for CASSLHASRAGTEAFF. The full variable domain, rest sourced from reference TRBV5-5 and TRBJ1-1, is DAGVTQSPTHLIKTRGQQVTLRCSPISGHKSVSWYQQVLGQGPQFIFQYYEKEERGRGNFPDRFSARQFPNYSSELNVNALLLGDSALYLCASSLHASRAGTEAFFGQGTRLTVV.

The chain joins TRBV30 to TRBJ1-3; D not certain. CDR1 and CDR2 (germline): GTSNPN, SVGIG (reference sequence). CDR3 length equals 15 residues. V was shortened by 2 bases and J by 0 bases, with 11 bases between the two germline ends. In nucleotides, the CDR3 is TGTGCCTGGAGTTCCGACGGAACCTCTGGAAACACCATATATTTT. Translating it yields CAWSSDGTSGNTIYF.

This clonotype was recorded many times. The V gene is TRBV29-1, the J gene TRBJ1-1; tentatively, D is TRBD1 (5 bases). This CDR3 contains 17 residues. The germline V and J ends were trimmed by 0 bases and 1 base, with 18 bases remaining between them. Germline V gene lookup returns CDR1 SQVTM and CDR2 ANQGSEA. Written as DNA, the CDR3 is TGCAGCGTTGAAGAGGGGGGAATATTTTATGGGAACACTGAAGCTTTCTTT. Its translation is CSVEEGGIFYGNTEAFF.

The CDR3 sequence: CASSLDGGQGDQETQYF. The CDR3 coding sequence is TGTGCCAGCAGCTTAGATGGGGGCCAGGGGGACCAAGAGACCCAGTACTTC. The rearrangement uses TRBV11-2 and TRBJ2-5; 7 bases line up with TRBD1. Per the germline V gene, CDR1 is SGHAT and CDR2 is FQNNGV. This CDR3 region has 17 residues. The V gene end was trimmed by 0 bases and the J gene end by 0 bases; junction bases not matched to a gene: 7.

A few counts support this clonotype. A single base separates this from a much larger clone, so it may be a read error. The chain couples TRBV28 to TRBJ2-7; D remains ambiguous. The CDR3 contains 12 residues. V lost 8 bases and J 4 bases, leaving 12 bases between the germline ends. The germline V gene encodes CDR1 MDHEN and CDR2 SYDVKM. CDR3 region: CASPISSYEQYF. The CDR3 coding sequence is TGTGCCAGCCCCATATCTTCGTACGAGCAGTACTTC.